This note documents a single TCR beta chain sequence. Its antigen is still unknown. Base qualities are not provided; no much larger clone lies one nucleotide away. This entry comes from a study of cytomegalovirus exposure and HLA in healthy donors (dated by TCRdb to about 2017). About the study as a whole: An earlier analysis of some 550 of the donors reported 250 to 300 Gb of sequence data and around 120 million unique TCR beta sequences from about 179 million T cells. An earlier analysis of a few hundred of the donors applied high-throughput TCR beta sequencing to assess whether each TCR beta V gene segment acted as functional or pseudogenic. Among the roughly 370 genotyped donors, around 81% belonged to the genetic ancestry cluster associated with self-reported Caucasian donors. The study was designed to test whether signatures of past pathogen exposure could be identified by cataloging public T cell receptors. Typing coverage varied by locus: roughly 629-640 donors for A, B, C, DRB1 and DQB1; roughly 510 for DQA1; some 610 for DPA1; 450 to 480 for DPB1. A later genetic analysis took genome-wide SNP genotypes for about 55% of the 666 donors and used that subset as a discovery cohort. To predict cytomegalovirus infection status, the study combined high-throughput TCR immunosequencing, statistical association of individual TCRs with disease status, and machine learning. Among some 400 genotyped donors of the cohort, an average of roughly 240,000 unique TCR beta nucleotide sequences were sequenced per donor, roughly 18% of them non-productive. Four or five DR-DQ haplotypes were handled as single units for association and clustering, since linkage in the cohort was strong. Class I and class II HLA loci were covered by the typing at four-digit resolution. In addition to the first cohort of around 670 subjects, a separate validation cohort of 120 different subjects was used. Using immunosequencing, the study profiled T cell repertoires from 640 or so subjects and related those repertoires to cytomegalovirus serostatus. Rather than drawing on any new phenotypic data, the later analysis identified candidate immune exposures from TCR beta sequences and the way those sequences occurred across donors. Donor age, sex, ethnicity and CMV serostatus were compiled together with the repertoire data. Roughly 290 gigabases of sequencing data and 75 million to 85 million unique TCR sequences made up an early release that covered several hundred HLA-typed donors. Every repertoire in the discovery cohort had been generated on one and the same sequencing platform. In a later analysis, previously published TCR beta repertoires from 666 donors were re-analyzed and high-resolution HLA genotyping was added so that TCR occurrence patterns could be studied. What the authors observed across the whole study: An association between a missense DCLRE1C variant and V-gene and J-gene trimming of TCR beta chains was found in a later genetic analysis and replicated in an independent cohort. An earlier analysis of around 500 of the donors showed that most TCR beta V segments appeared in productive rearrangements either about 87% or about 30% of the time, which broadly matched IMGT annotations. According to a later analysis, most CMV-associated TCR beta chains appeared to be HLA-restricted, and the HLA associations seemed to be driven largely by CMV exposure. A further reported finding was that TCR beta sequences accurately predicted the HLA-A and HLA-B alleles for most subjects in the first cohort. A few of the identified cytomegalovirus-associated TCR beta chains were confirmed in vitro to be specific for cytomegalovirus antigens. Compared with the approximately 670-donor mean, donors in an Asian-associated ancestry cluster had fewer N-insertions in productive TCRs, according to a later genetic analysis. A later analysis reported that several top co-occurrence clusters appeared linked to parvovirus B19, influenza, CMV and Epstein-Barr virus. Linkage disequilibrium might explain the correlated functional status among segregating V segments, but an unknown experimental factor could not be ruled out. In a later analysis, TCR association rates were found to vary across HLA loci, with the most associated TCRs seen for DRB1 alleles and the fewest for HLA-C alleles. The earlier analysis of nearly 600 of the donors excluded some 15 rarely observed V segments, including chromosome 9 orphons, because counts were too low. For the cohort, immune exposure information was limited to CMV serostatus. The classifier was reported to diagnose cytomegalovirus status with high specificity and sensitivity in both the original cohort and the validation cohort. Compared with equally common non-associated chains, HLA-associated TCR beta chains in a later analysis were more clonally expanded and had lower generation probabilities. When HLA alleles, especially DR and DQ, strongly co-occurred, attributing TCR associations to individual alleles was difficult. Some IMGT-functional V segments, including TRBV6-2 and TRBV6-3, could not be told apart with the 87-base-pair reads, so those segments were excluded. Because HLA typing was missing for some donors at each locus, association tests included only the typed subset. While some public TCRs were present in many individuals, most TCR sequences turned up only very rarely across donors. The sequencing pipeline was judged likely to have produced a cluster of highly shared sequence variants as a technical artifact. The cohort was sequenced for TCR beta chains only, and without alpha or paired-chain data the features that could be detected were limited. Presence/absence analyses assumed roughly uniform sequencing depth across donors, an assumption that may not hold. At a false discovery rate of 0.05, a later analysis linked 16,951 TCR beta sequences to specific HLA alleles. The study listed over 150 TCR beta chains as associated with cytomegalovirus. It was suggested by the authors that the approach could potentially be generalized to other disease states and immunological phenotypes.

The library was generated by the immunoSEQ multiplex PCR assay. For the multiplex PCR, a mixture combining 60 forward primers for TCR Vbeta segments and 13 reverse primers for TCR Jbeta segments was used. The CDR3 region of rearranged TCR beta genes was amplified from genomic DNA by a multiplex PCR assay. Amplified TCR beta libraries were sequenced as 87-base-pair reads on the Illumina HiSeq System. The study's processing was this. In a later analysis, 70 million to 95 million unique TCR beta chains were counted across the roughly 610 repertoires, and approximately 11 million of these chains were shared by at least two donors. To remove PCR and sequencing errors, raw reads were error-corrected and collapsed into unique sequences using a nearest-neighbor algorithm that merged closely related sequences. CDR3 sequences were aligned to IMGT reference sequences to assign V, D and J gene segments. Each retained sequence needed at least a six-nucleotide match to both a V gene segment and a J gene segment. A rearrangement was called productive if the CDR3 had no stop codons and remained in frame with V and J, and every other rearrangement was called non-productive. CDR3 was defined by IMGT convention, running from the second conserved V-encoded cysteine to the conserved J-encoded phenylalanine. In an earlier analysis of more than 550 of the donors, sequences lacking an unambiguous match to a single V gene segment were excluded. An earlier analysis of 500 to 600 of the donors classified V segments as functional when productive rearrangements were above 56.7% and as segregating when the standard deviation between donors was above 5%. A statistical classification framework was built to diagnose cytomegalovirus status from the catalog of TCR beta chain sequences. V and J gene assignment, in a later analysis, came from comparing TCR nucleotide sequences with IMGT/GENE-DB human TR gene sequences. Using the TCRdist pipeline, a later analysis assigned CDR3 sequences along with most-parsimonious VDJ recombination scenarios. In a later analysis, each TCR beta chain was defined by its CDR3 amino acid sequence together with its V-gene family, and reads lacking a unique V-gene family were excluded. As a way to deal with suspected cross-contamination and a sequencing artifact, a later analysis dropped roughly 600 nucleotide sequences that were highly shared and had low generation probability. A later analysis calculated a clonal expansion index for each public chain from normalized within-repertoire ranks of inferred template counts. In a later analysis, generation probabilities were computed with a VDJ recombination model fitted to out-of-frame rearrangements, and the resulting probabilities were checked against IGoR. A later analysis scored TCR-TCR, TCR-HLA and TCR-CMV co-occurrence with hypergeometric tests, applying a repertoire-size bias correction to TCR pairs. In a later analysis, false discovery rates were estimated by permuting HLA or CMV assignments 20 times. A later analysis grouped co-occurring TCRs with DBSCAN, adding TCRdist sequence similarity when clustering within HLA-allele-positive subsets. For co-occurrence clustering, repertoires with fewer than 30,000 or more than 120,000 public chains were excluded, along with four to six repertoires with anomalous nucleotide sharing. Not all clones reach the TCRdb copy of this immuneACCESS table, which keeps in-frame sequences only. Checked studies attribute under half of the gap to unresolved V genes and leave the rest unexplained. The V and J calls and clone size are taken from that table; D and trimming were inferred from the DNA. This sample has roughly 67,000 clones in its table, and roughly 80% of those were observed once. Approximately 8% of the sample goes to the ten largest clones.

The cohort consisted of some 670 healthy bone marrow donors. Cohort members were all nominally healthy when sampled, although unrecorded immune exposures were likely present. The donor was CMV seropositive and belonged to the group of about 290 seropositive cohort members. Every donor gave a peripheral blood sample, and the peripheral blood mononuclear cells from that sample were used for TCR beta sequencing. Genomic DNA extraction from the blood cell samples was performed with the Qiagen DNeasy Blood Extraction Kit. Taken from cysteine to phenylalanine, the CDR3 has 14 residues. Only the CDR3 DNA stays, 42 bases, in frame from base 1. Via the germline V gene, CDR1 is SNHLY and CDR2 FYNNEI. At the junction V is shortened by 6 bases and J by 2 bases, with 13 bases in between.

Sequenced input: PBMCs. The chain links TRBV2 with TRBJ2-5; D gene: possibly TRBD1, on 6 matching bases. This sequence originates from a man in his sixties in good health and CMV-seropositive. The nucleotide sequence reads TGTGCCAGCAGAACAGGGAACTATCAAGAGACCCAGTACTTC. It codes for CASRTGNYQETQYF.